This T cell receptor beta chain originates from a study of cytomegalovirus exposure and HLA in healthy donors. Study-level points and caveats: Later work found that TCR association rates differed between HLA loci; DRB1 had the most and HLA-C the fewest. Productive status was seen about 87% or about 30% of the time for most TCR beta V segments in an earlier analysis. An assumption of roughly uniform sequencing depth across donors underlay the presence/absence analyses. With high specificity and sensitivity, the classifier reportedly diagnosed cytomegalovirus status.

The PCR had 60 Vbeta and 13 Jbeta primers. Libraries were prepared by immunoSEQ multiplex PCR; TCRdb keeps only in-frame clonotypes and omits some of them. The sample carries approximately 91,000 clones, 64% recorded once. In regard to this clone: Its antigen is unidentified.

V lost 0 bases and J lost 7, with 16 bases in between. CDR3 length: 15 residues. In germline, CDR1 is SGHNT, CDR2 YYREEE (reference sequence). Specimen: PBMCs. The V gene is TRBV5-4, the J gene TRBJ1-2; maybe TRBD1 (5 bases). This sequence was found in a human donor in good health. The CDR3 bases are TGTGCCAGCAGCTTGGCCGGAAGGGGTTCGGTTGGCTACACCTTC. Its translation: CASSLAGRGSVGYTF.